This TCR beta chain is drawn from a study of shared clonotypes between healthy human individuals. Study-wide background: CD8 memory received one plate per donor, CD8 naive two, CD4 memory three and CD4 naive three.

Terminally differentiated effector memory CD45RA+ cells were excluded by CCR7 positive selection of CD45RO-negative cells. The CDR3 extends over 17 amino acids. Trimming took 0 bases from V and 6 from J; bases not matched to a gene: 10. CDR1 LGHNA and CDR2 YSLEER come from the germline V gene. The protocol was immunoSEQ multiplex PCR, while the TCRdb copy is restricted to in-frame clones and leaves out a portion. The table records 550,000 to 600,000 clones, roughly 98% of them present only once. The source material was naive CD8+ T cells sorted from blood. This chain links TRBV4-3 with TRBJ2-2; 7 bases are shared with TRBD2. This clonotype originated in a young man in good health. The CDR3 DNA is TGCGCCAGCAGCCAAGACGGGGCGGGAGTCGCCGCCGGGGAGCTGTTTTTT. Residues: CASSQDGAGVAAGELFF.